What follows are 18 T cell receptor beta chains derived from one specimen sequenced in a study of neurological immune-mediated disorders. TCRdb reanalysed the 5' RACE reads using MiXCR and keeps one entry per CDR3 protein. The sample records some 30,000 distinct CDR3 sequences, 20% to 25% being singletons. Sequenced material: CD4+ T cells from blood. All receptors come from a man in his fifties with HTLV-1-associated myelopathy (HAM/TSP).

This clonotype was counted ten times or more. This sequence joins TRBV5-1 and TRBJ2-7; D is perhaps TRBD1 (6 bases). V was pared by 3 bases and J by 11 bases, with 21 bases between. Germline V lookup: CDR1 SGHRS, CDR2 YFSETQ. The CDR3 length is 14 residues. The CDR3 sequence is CASSSEYTGIVEYF. The DNA for the CDR3 is TGCGCCAGCAGCTCGGAATATACAGGGATCGTGGAGTACTTC.

Relative to its sample, this clonotype is medium-sized. The chain uses TRBV5-1 and TRBJ2-7, with D tentatively TRBD2 (5 bases). Germline V gene lookup returns CDR1 SGHRS and CDR2 YFSETQ. This CDR3 has 13 amino acids. V lost 4 bases, J lost 0 bases, and 8 bases lay in between. Here the CDR3 reads CASSGGDSYEQYF. The CDR3 DNA reads as TGCGCCAGCAGCGGAGGAGACTCCTACGAGCAGTACTTC.

The table lists this clonotype with many counts. This sequence joins TRBV7-6 and TRBJ1-1, with TRBD1 matching over 7 bases. Germline V gives CDR1 SGHVS, CDR2 FNYEAQ. V dropped 8 bases and J dropped 4; count of bases not matched to a gene: 7. The CDR3 length is 13 residues. CDR3: CASGRQGGTEAFF. DNA for the CDR3: TGTGCCAGCGGACGACAGGGAGGCACTGAAGCTTTCTTT. Combining the CDR3 with reference TRBV7-6 and TRBJ1-1 gives the whole variable domain GAGVSQSPRYKVTKRGQDVALRCDPISGHVSLYWYRQALGQGPEFLTYFNYEAQQDKSGLPNDRFSAERPEGSISTLTIQRTEQRDSAMYRCASGRQGGTEAFFGQGTRLTVV.

This clonotype was counted ten times or more. The chain couples TRBV20-1 to TRBJ2-1; possibly TRBD1 for D (6 bases). The V and J ends lost 6 bases and 4 bases respectively, with 22 bases between them. There are 16 residues in the CDR3. CDR1 DFQATT and CDR2 SNEGSKA come from the germline V gene (reference sequence). The CDR3: CSAPDRTRPQYNEQFF. The CDR3 DNA follows: TGCAGTGCCCCGGACAGAACTAGGCCCCAATACAATGAGCAGTTCTTC.

In this sample, this clonotype turned up many times. V gene TRBV6-1 combines with J gene TRBJ2-7; TRBD1 aligns across 11 bases. Trimming took 2 bases from V and 3 from J; bases not matched to a gene: 6. The germline gives CDR1 MNHNS, CDR2 SASEGT. The CDR3 has 16 residues. The CDR3 sequence is CASSESRTGGFYEQYF. Written as DNA, the CDR3 is TGTGCCAGCAGTGAAAGTAGGACAGGGGGCTTCTACGAGCAGTACTTC.

A remark on this clonotype: A read error may explain this, as a much larger clone is one base away. The chain employs TRBV2 and TRBJ2-7; D may match TRBD1 or TRBD2 (5 bases each). Germline CDR1 reads SNHLY; CDR2 reads FYNNEI. This CDR3 contains 12 residues. The CDR3 loop reads CSSRRGVWEQYF. The CDR3 DNA reads as TGTTCCAGCCGTCGGGGCGTTTGGGAGCAGTACTTC.

The chain joins TRBV5-8 to TRBJ2-3, with unresolved D. The CDR3 loop spans 15 amino acids. Germline CDR1 SGHTS, CDR2 YDEGEE. Trimming removed 3 bases at V and 0 bases at J, with 11 bases between. CDR3 amino acids: CASSSDLTSTDTQYF. The CDR3 DNA is TGTGCCAGCAGCTCTGACTTAACAAGCACAGATACGCAGTATTTT. Combining the CDR3 with reference TRBV5-8 and TRBJ2-3 gives the whole variable domain EAGVTQSPTHLIKTRGQQATLRCSPISGHTSVYWYQQALGLGLQFLLWYDEGEERNRGNFPPRFSGRQFPNYSSELNVNALELEDSALYLCASSSDLTSTDTQYFGPGTRLTVL.

For the CDR3, the DNA is TGTGCCAGTAGGGAACAGGGTGGGAGCACTGAAGCTTTCTTT. Amino acids: CASREQGGSTEAFF. The chain uses TRBV19 and TRBJ1-1; D is possibly TRBD1 (6 bases). Trimming shortened V by 6 bases and J by 4 bases, and 15 bases separated the two germline ends. CDR1 is LNHDA and CDR2 is SQIVND in the germline V gene (reference sequence). The CDR3 consists of 14 residues.

Ten or more counts support this clonotype. V is TRBV5-1 and J is TRBJ1-1; tentatively, D is TRBD1 (5 bases). The CDR3 sequence is 16 residues long. The germline gives CDR1 SGHRS, CDR2 YFSETQ. V was pared by 3 bases and J by 0 bases, with 15 bases between. CDR3 sequence reads: CASSSDPGTMNTEAFF. In DNA, the CDR3 is TGCGCCAGCAGCTCTGATCCCGGGACCATGAACACTGAAGCTTTCTTT.

This clonotype has a count of ten or more. The V and J genes are TRBV10-3 and TRBJ2-6; 7 bases are a match to TRBD1. After removal of 6 bases from V and 4 bases from J, the junction contained 3 bases not matched to a gene. Germline CDR1 is ENHRY and CDR2 is SYGVKD. The CDR3 runs 14 residues. CDR3 sequence: CAISKGAGANVLTF. The CDR3 DNA is TGTGCCATCAGCAAGGGGGCCGGGGCCAACGTCCTGACTTTC.

At least ten counts were recorded for this clonotype. The chain uses TRBV6-1 and TRBJ2-1; 10 nucleotides match TRBD2. With 5 bases clipped from V and 0 bases from J, the junction kept 19 bases outside the gene matches. This CDR3 is built from 21 residues. The V gene's germline CDR1 is MNHNS and CDR2 SASEGT. CDR3 residues: CASSRGLGLAVLLSSYNEQFF. CDR3 coding DNA: TGTGCCAGCAGTCGTGGACTCGGACTAGCGGTATTATTAAGCTCCTACAATGAGCAGTTCTTC.

This clonotype occurred a few times. The V and J genes are TRBV29-1 and TRBJ2-7; TRBD2 agrees at 7 bases. Germline-derived CDR1 and CDR2 are SQVTM and ANQGSEA. This CDR3 has 15 amino acids. Trimming took 1 base from V and 7 from J; bases not matched to a gene: 13. The CDR3 protein is CSVEVGGTLAGEQYF. The CDR3 region has the DNA TGCAGCGTTGAAGTGGGAGGGACGCTTGCGGGAGAGCAGTACTTC.

This clonotype occurred many times. The chain carries TRBV29-1 and TRBJ2-7; no reliable D call. The CDR3 sequence is 13 residues long. CDR1 is SQVTM and CDR2 is ANQGSEA in the germline V gene. V was trimmed by 1 base and J by 3 bases, leaving 10 bases between them. CDR3 coding DNA: TGCAGCGTTGAAGGGATGGAGCGCTACGAGCAGTACTTC. Translation gives CSVEGMERYEQYF.

This clonotype was recorded at least ten times. The V call is TRBV20-1, the J call TRBJ2-7; no firm D call. Trimming shortened V by 0 bases and J by 2 bases, and 5 bases separated the two germline ends. This CDR3 has 12 residues. The germline gives CDR1 DFQATT, CDR2 SNEGSKA (reference sequence). CDR3 in amino acids: CSARDVTYEQYF. The CDR3 DNA sequence: TGCAGTGCTAGAGACGTTACCTACGAGCAGTACTTC.

The chain combines TRBV6-5 with TRBJ2-2, with TRBD1 matching 9 bases. V gave up 5 bases and J gave up 7 bases; unmatched junction bases: 5. CDR3 size: 14 residues. Per the germline V gene, CDR1 is MNHEY and CDR2 is SVGAGI. This chain's CDR3 is CASSPQGAGGELFF. The CDR3, as DNA: TGTGCCAGCAGTCCACAGGGGGCCGGCGGGGAGCTGTTTTTT.

There are many counts of this clonotype. The genes are TRBV5-1 and TRBJ2-2, with TRBD2 matching 7 bases. The V gene's germline CDR1 is SGHRS and CDR2 YFSETQ. The CDR3 runs 17 residues. V lost 2 bases, J lost 4 bases, and 11 bases stayed unmatched. CDR3 sequence reads: CASSFQLAVAGTGELFF. The CDR3 DNA sequence: TGCGCCAGCAGCTTTCAGCTAGCGGTGGCGGGCACCGGGGAGCTGTTTTTT.

This clonotype was observed a single time. The chain has TRBV20-1 and TRBJ2-7; 7 positions match TRBD2. V gave up 1 base and J gave up 5 bases; unmatched junction bases: 11. The germline V gene has CDR1 DFQATT and CDR2 SNEGSKA (reference sequence). This CDR3 is 15 amino acids long. CDR3 amino acids: CSARVSGLGSHEQYF. The CDR3 nucleotides are TGCAGTGCTAGAGTGTCAGGACTAGGTTCCCACGAGCAGTACTTC.

This clonotype was seen repeatedly, ten times or more. The V gene is TRBV29-1, the J gene TRBJ2-1; possibly TRBD1 or TRBD2 for D (7 bases each). Germline lookup yields CDR1 SQVTM and CDR2 ANQGSEA. V gave up 8 bases and J gave up 0 bases, with 14 bases separating them. This CDR3 has 14 residues. The CDR3 region has the DNA TGCAGCTCCAGGGGGAGGGGCTCCTACAATGAGCAGTTCTTC. This codes for CSSRGRGSYNEQFF.